This TCR beta chain was recorded in a study of blood T cell repertoires in COVID-19. Per the germline V gene, CDR1 is SGHDT and CDR2 is YYEEEE. There are 15 residues in the CDR3. The ends lost 0 bases at V and 4 bases at J; junction bases unmatched: 2. Data came from immunoSEQ multiplex PCR; TCRdb stores just in-frame clones and leaves some out. The sample has over 350,000 clones; around 87% are singletons. The V and J genes are TRBV5-6 and TRBJ1-1; 11 bases are shared with TRBD1. The specimen sequenced was PBMCs or T cells enriched from blood (not recorded which). The receptor was derived from a woman in her thirties with acute COVID-19. As DNA, the CDR3 is TGTGCCAGCAGCTTGGCGGGGACAGGGGGCACTGAAGCTTTCTTT. It yields the protein CASSLAGTGGTEAFF.